This T cell receptor (beta chain) was recorded in a study of blood T cell repertoires in COVID-19. Background on the study: T cells, B-cell-depleted T cells, or PBMCs supplied cDNA or gDNA.

Trimming left V 7 bases short and J 3 bases short, with 12 bases between. This CDR3 spans 13 amino acids. Germline V gene lookup returns CDR1 SGHTA and CDR2 FQGNSA. Some clones are missing from TCRdb's copy, which holds only in-frame ones; the method was immunoSEQ multiplex PCR. This sample has approximately 200,000 clones; 87% occur once, and the top ten carry about 2.2%. A single count supports this clone. The sample comprised PBMCs or T cells enriched from blood (not recorded which). This TCR was recovered from a woman in her twenties or thirties who had recovered from COVID-19. This chain connects TRBV7-2 to TRBJ1-2; D is ambiguous. DNA of the CDR3: TGTGCCAGCAAACCCGGGGATGACTATGGCTACACCTTC. Protein product: CASKPGDDYGYTF.